These 9 T cell receptor beta chains originate from one sample sequenced in a study of blood T cell repertoires in COVID-19. Sequencing used immunoSEQ multiplex PCR; TCRdb keeps in-frame clones, though not all of them. The table shows 15,000 to 20,000 clones, with just over 85% occurring only once. The sample comprised peripheral blood. The receptors stem from a human donor in a cohort sampled during active COVID-19.

This clone was seen once. The chain has TRBV6-5 and TRBJ2-3; 7 bases fit TRBD2. The germline V gene encodes CDR1 MNHEY and CDR2 SVGAGI. J was trimmed by 5 bases and V by 7 bases; bases with no gene match: 6. The CDR3 runs 13 residues. Here the CDR3 DNA reads TGTGCCAGCAAACCAGCGGGACTAGATACGCAGTATTTT. Amino acids: CASKPAGLDTQYF.

The gene calls are TRBV7-2 and TRBJ2-7; 8 positions match TRBD1. The CDR3 sequence is 14 residues long. Germline assignment: CDR1 SGHTA and CDR2 FQGNSA. The trim removed 4 bases at V and 2 bases at J, leaving 4 bases unmatched. The CDR3 region has the DNA TGTGCCAGCAGCTCACAGGGGGGACCCTACGAGCAGTACTTC. Its translation: CASSSQGGPYEQYF.

The genes are TRBV28 and TRBJ2-2; 10 nucleotides match TRBD1. J lost 5 bases, V lost 5 bases, and 8 bases had no gene match. Germline values: CDR1 MDHEN, CDR2 SYDVKM. There are 16 residues in the CDR3. The CDR3 protein is CASSDPPGQGTGELFF. The CDR3 DNA follows: TGTGCCAGCAGTGACCCCCCGGGACAGGGGACCGGGGAGCTGTTTTTT.

This chain joins TRBV18 and TRBJ1-4; D is unclear. Germline V lookup: CDR1 KGHSH, CDR2 LQKENI. Trimming removed 2 bases from V and 0 bases from J, with 7 bases in between. CDR3 length: 15 residues. CDR3 sequence (DNA): TGTGCCAGCTCACCAGCGGAAGCAACTAATGAAAAACTGTTTTTT. This encodes CASSPAEATNEKLFF.

This clone was observed a single time. The chain has TRBV24-1 and TRBJ2-2, with D possibly matching TRBD1 (6 bases). The CDR3 runs to 13 residues. CDR1 KGHDR and CDR2 SFDVKD come from the germline V gene. Between the trimmed V and J ends, which lost 5 bases and 6 bases, there was a span of 9 bases. Here the CDR3 reads CATSGSGAGELFF. CDR3 sequence (DNA): TGTGCCACCAGTGGTTCAGGGGCCGGGGAGCTGTTTTTT.

The V gene is TRBV27, the J gene TRBJ2-3; the D gene is possibly TRBD2 (7 bases). There are 16 residues in the CDR3. Germline loops: CDR1 MNHEY, CDR2 SMNVEV (reference sequence). V lost 4 bases and J 5 bases, leaving 19 bases between the germline ends. The chain's CDR3 is CASSSPGGKSLDTQYF. The CDR3 DNA reads as TGTGCCAGCAGTTCCCCGGGGGGCAAATCCTTAGATACGCAGTATTTT.

This chain links TRBV2 with TRBJ1-2; unclear D gene. This CDR3 has 13 residues. V dropped 7 bases and J dropped 2 bases, with 11 bases sitting between them. Per the germline V gene, CDR1 is SNHLY and CDR2 is FYNNEI. For the CDR3, the DNA is TGTGCCAGCACCGAGGATCAGAACTATGGCTACACCTTC. This gives the protein CASTEDQNYGYTF. Variable domain in full (rest from reference TRBV2 and TRBJ1-2): EPEVTQTPSHQVTQMGQEVILRCVPISNHLYFYWYRQILGQKVEFLVSFYNNEISEKSEIFDDQFSVERPDGSNFTLKIRSTKLEDSAMYFCASTEDQNYGYTFGSGTRLTVV.

The chain couples TRBV5-4 to TRBJ2-3; 7 bases agree with TRBD1. From germline, CDR1 is SGHNT and CDR2 YYREEE (reference sequence). This CDR3 contains 15 residues. V was pared by 3 bases and J by 0 bases, with 4 bases of the junction left unmatched. The CDR3 nucleotides read TGTGCCAGCAGCTGGGACAGATTTAGCACAGATACGCAGTATTTT. It yields the protein CASSWDRFSTDTQYF.

The chain is built from TRBV12-5 and TRBJ1-1; D unresolved. The CDR3 has 13 residues. V was clipped by 4 bases and J by 10 bases, with 16 bases between them. Germline V lookup: CDR1 LGHNT, CDR2 FRNRAP. The CDR3 region is CASGSPLLRLAFF. For the CDR3, the DNA is TGTGCTAGTGGTTCCCCGCTACTTCGTTTAGCTTTCTTT.